The rows below give T cell receptor beta chains drawn from one sample of a study of breast tumors, draining lymph nodes, adjacent tissues. TCRdb itself ran the multiplex PCR reads through MiXCR, one entry per CDR3 protein. The table shows about 63,000 distinct CDR3 sequences, with less than 60% occurring only once. Sequences were obtained from breast tumor tissue. The receptors stem from a female donor with breast cancer. Some clones in this sample may be carry-over from other donors' samples. Both conserved end residues are part of each CDR3.

v_call,j_call,cdr3_aa
TRBV30,TRBJ1-2,CAWSVQVYGYTF
TRBV7-9,TRBJ1-6,CASSLGGGRNSPLHF
TRBV7-2,TRBJ2-5,CASSYKTGVGETQYF
TRBV7-2,TRBJ2-7,CASSIRGEQYF
TRBV28,TRBJ1-6,CASSPPPGPMGSPLHF
TRBV9,TRBJ2-2,CASSVGSTNTGELFF
TRBV6-5,TRBJ2-3,CASSPTSGGHRGTQYF
TRBV7-6,TRBJ2-3,CASSTASTDTQYF
TRBV7-8,TRBJ2-3,CASSPWDGLDTQYF
TRBV7-9,TRBJ1-6,CASSAGLAGAADNSPLHF
TRBV7-4,TRBJ2-7,CASSTTGGFEQYF
TRBV20-1,TRBJ1-2,CSASPSGYGYTF
TRBV20-1,TRBJ1-4,CSARPWDGEERFF
TRBV10-3,TRBJ2-7,CAISDESRSYEQYF
TRBV5-1,TRBJ2-3,CASSLASVGGDTQYF
TRBV5-6,TRBJ2-5,CASSSARGQETQYF
TRBV18,TRBJ2-1,CASSPGLADSEQFF
TRBV28,TRBJ2-7,CASSLTLPGSRYEQYF
TRBV7-2,TRBJ2-1,CASSPGPATDTQFF
TRBV29-1,TRBJ2-1,CSVDSGYGTGNEQFF
TRBV7-2,TRBJ2-5,CASSLAPGLAADQETQYF
TRBV7-3,TRBJ2-2,CASSLSSTGEPFF
TRBV2,TRBJ2-7,CASSEGGSGSYKQYF
TRBV10-3,TRBJ2-3,CAISSGGGRADTQYF
TRBV30,TRBJ1-6,CAWGDGGKRPLHF
TRBV7-9,TRBJ1-2,CASSPSGFGIYGYTF
TRBV24-1,TRBJ2-2,CATGPGDGGGPRGTGELFF
TRBV20-1,TRBJ2-1,CSACLVEYNEQFF
TRBV20-1,TRBJ2-6,CSARQGSGANVLTF
TRBV6-9,TRBJ2-7,CAMPRDTTYEQYF
TRBV29-1,TRBJ2-7,CSVGSGRARSSYEQYF
TRBV7-9,TRBJ2-2,CASSLGGADTGELFF
TRBV5-8,TRBJ2-1,CASSLQGAGEQFF